A single sample gave rise to the 24 T cell receptor beta chains below, sequenced in a study of CD8+CD57+ T cells in acquired aplastic anemia. Genomic DNA provided the template from which TCR beta VDJ and CDR3 profiles were obtained. Via MiXCR, TCRdb re-called the reads, giving one row per CDR3 protein. The profile covers some 170,000 distinct CDR3 sequences, with roughly 43% appearing a single time and around 1% taken by the ten largest. The sequenced patients had an expansion of CD8+CD57+ cells seen by flow cytometry. The specimen was sorted CD4+, CD8+, or CD8+CD57+ T cells (not recorded which) from PBMCs. Receptors were obtained from a human donor with aplastic anemia.

This clonotype was seen at least ten times. The genes are TRBV7-9 and TRBJ2-7; a weak D match, TRBD1 (5 bases). This CDR3 is built from 13 residues. CDR1 and CDR2 (germline): SEHNR, FQNEAQ (reference sequence). V lost 0 bases and J 5 bases, leaving 8 bases between the germline ends. CDR3: CASSLATANEQYF. The CDR3 DNA reads TGTGCCAGCAGCTTAGCGACAGCGAACGAGCAGTACTTC.

This clonotype was seen at least ten times. This rearrangement joins TRBV6-1 to TRBJ1-5; the D is unclear. Per the germline V gene, CDR1 is MNHNS and CDR2 is SASEGT. The CDR3 is made up of 15 amino acids. The V and J ends lost 0 bases and 3 bases respectively, with 9 bases between them. CDR3 DNA: TGTGCCAGCAGTGAAGCGGGCCGACACAATCAGCCCCAGCATTTT. Its protein product is CASSEAGRHNQPQHF.

This clonotype was counted at least ten times. This rearrangement joins TRBV9 to TRBJ1-3; no clear D. The CDR3 loop spans 15 amino acids. The germline V gene encodes CDR1 SGDLS and CDR2 YYNGEE. V was clipped by 4 bases and J by 1 base, with 12 bases between them. The CDR3 sequence is CASSLDAYSGNTIYF. DNA for the CDR3: TGTGCCAGCAGCTTGGACGCATATTCTGGAAACACCATATATTTT.

This clonotype appeared a few times. The genes are TRBV6-2 or TRBV6-3 and TRBJ2-4, with 7 bases identical to TRBD2. CDR3 length: 13 residues. V trimming: 5 bases; J trimming: 6 bases; junction bases outside the gene matches: 4. CDR1 is MNHEY, CDR2 SVGEGT, per germline. Written as DNA, the CDR3 is TGTGCCAGCAGTCAACGCGGGGGAAACATTCAGTACTTC. It yields the protein CASSQRGGNIQYF.

The rearrangement joins TRBV12-3 or TRBV12-4 to TRBJ1-1; possible D gene TRBD1, 6 bases. V was cut by 7 bases and J by 8 bases, with 11 bases left in between. This CDR3 comprises 11 residues. CDR3 loop: CASTMRGEAFF. The CDR3 nucleotides are TGTGCCAGCACTATGAGGGGGGAAGCTTTCTTT.

The gene calls are TRBV11-1 and TRBJ2-1; perhaps TRBD2 as D (6 bases). The V gene lost 2 bases and the J gene lost 9 bases, with 14 bases spanning the gap. The CDR3 totals 14 residues. Germline CDR1 SGHAT, CDR2 FQDESV (reference sequence). CDR3 protein: CASSLTVAGSEQFF. In DNA form, the CDR3 reads TGTGCCAGCAGCTTAACGGTGGCGGGGAGTGAGCAGTTCTTC.

V is TRBV20-1 and J is TRBJ2-7, with 9 bases that match TRBD1. V was pared by 6 bases and J by 4 bases, with 7 bases of the junction left unmatched. The CDR3 length is 13 residues. Germline assignment: CDR1 DFQATT and CDR2 SNEGSKA (reference sequence). CDR3 bases: TGCAGTGCCCATCGGGACAGGGATTACGAGCAGTACTTC. The encoded protein is CSAHRDRDYEQYF.

The chain carries TRBV20-1 and TRBJ2-5; TRBD2 matches 8 bases. CDR1 and CDR2 (germline): DFQATT, SNEGSKA (reference sequence). The length of the CDR3 is 13 residues. V was clipped by 4 bases and J by 5 bases; unmatched bases: 6. CDR3 loop: CSAIGTRWETQYF. Written as DNA, the CDR3 is TGCAGTGCTATTGGGACTAGATGGGAGACCCAGTACTTC.

The chain couples TRBV24-1 to TRBJ2-5; 8 bases line up with TRBD2. This CDR3 contains 17 residues. The germline gives CDR1 KGHDR, CDR2 SFDVKD. V dropped 1 base and J dropped 1; count of bases not matched to a gene: 7. The CDR3 sequence: CATSDFQSGLVQETQYF. DNA for the CDR3: TGTGCCACCAGTGATTTTCAATCGGGACTAGTCCAAGAGACCCAGTACTTC.

As DNA, the CDR3 is TGTGCCAGTAAATCGTCTCTTAGCAATCAGCCCCAGCATTTT. Translating gives CASKSSLSNQPQHF. The chain recombines TRBV19 with TRBJ1-5; D gene ambiguous. The V end lost 7 bases, the J end lost 0 bases, and 10 bases lay between the germline ends. This CDR3 region has 14 residues. CDR1 and CDR2 from the germline V gene are LNHDA and SQIVND (reference sequence).

The sample holds many counts of this clonotype. The chain uses TRBV11-3 and TRBJ2-5, with D unresolved. This CDR3 region has 11 residues. From germline, CDR1 is SGHNT and CDR2 YENEEA. Trimming took off 5 bases at V and 5 bases at J, with 6 bases between the two ends. The DNA of the CDR3 is TGTGCCAGCAGCCCGTCGGAGACCCAGTACTTC. Translating it yields CASSPSETQYF.

The rearrangement uses TRBV20-1 and TRBJ2-3; the match to TRBD1 covers 9 bases. The length of the CDR3 is 13 residues. Germline-derived CDR1 and CDR2 are DFQATT and SNEGSKA (reference sequence). Trimming cost V 7 bases and J 0 bases; bases outside gene matches: 2. CDR3 nucleotides: TGCAGTGTGGGGACAGGGAGCACAGATACGCAGTATTTT. Protein product: CSVGTGSTDTQYF.

A remark on this clonotype: An end of the junction does not agree with germline; a read error may underlie this. J is TRBJ2-5 and V is TRBV12-3 or TRBV12-4; D is uncertain. The CDR3 runs to 14 residues. The CDR3 reads CASSPDGYQQTQYF. CDR3 nucleotide sequence: TGTGCCAGCAGCCCAGACGGGTACCAACAGACCCAGTACTTC.

This clonotype appeared a single time. The chain has TRBV25-1 and TRBJ1-1; TRBD1 might be the D (6 bases). Trimming took 3 bases from V and 11 from J, leaving 13 bases between them. This CDR3 is 12 amino acids long. CDR1 is MGHDK, CDR2 SYGVNS, per germline. The CDR3 bases are TGTGCCAGCAGTGATTGGGGGCGCAAGGCTTTCTTT. Protein: CASSDWGRKAFF. Based on the CDR3 plus reference TRBV25-1 and TRBJ1-1, the full variable domain is EADIYQTPRYLVIGTGKKITLECSQTMGHDKMYWYQQDPGMELHLIHYSYGVNSTEKGDLSSESTVSRIRTEHFPLTLESARPSHTSQYLCASSDWGRKAFFGQGTRLTVV.

The chain uses TRBV20-1 and TRBJ2-5; 7 positions agree with TRBD2. With 3 bases clipped from V and 4 bases from J, the junction kept 14 bases outside the gene matches. This CDR3 has 16 residues. Germline CDR1 DFQATT, CDR2 SNEGSKA (reference sequence). CDR3 sequence: CSASWAEGRGGETQYF. CDR3 coding DNA: TGCAGTGCTAGTTGGGCAGAGGGGCGCGGGGGAGAGACCCAGTACTTC.

V gene TRBV2 combines with J gene TRBJ1-5; D ambiguous. Trimming stripped 3 bases from V and 0 bases from J, with 9 bases between. Germline CDR1 is SNHLY and CDR2 is FYNNEI. The CDR3 is 15 residues long. CDR3 protein: CASSEGSISNQPQHF. The CDR3 DNA is TGTGCCAGCAGTGAGGGATCTATTAGCAATCAGCCCCAGCATTTT.

This clonotype was observed many times. The chain recombines TRBV10-3 with TRBJ2-2; D gene ambiguous. The germline V gene encodes CDR1 ENHRY and CDR2 SYGVKD. The CDR3 is 13 amino acids. V was pared by 4 bases and J by 4 bases, with 7 bases between. CDR3 bases: TGTGCCATCAGTGCGGAACCCACCGGGGAGCTGTTTTTT. This gives the protein CAISAEPTGELFF.

This chain links TRBV6-1 with TRBJ1-5; D not certain. CDR3 length: 12 residues. V was trimmed by 1 base and J by 11 bases, leaving 9 bases between them. Germline-derived CDR1 and CDR2 are MNHNS and SASEGT. CDR3 sequence reads: CASSEVRAAQHF. As DNA, the CDR3 is TGTGCCAGCAGTGAAGTCCGGGCGGCCCAGCATTTT.

The V gene is TRBV2, the J gene TRBJ1-5; 8 bases align to TRBD1. This CDR3 is 15 amino acids long. Trimming cost V 1 base and J 4 bases; bases outside gene matches: 3. The germline CDR1 and CDR2 sequences are SNHLY and FYNNEI. The chain's CDR3 is CASSEEGTGNQPQHF. The CDR3 region has the DNA TGTGCCAGCAGTGAAGAGGGGACAGGTAATCAGCCCCAGCATTTT.

V is TRBV20-1 and J is TRBJ1-6; D unclear. Between the trimmed V and J ends, which lost 5 bases and 7 bases, there was a span of 9 bases. Germline-derived CDR1 and CDR2 are DFQATT and SNEGSKA (reference sequence). The CDR3 has 12 residues. For the CDR3, the DNA is TGCAGTGCTCCTCAAGGGAATTCACCCCTCCACTTT. Translated, it gives CSAPQGNSPLHF.

The V call is TRBV7-2, the J call TRBJ2-2, with D possibly matching TRBD2 (6 bases). This CDR3 contains 15 residues. Between the trimmed V and J ends, which lost 4 bases and 5 bases, there was a span of 14 bases. Germline V lookup: CDR1 SGHTA, CDR2 FQGNSA. Here the CDR3 reads CASSWASARTGELFF. The CDR3 bases are TGTGCCAGCAGCTGGGCTAGCGCGCGGACCGGGGAGCTGTTTTTT.

Note on this clonotype: The junction shows a germline mismatch at one end, possibly a read error. The chain joins TRBV19 to TRBJ1-1, with D possibly matching TRBD1 (5 bases). This CDR3 contains 17 residues. Germline V gene lookup returns CDR1 LNHDA and CDR2 SQIVND (reference sequence). The CDR3 reads CAGSTAVRASMNTEAFF. The CDR3 DNA reads TGTGCCGGTAGTACGGCAGTCAGGGCATCGATGAACACTGAAGCTTTCTTT.

The chain carries TRBV7-9 and TRBJ2-5; 7 bases fit TRBD1. Germline assignment: CDR1 SEHNR and CDR2 FQNEAQ (reference sequence). The V gene end was trimmed by 4 bases and the J gene end by 4 bases; junction bases not matched to a gene: 6. The CDR3 is 14 amino acids. CDR3 residues: CASSSRQGLETQYF. The CDR3, as DNA: TGTGCCAGCAGCTCTAGACAGGGTTTAGAGACCCAGTACTTC.

CDR3 residues: CASRRTGGYFGELFF. DNA of the CDR3: TGTGCCAGCAGACGGACAGGGGGTTATTTCGGGGAGCTGTTTTTT. The genes are TRBV2 and TRBJ2-2; 10 positions agree with TRBD1. Unmatched junction bases numbered 8, after V lost 6 bases and J lost 7 bases. The germline V gene has CDR1 SNHLY and CDR2 FYNNEI. The CDR3 has 15 amino acids.